A selection of T cell receptor beta chains follows, all from one sample in a study of shared clonotypes between healthy human individuals. Data came from immunoSEQ multiplex PCR; TCRdb stores just in-frame clones and leaves some out. The sample yields around 2.1 million clones, about 92% seen once. The sequenced material came from naive CD8+ T cells from PBMCs. The source of these receptors is a young man in good health. Some clones in this sample may be carry-over from other donors' samples. CDR3s include the opening cysteine and the closing phenylalanine or tryptophan. The D gene is left open where the match is weak. The listing skips clone size in some rows; elsewhere it reads once, few, many or a size class.

D	size	J	V	DNA	CDR3
NA	NA	TRBJ1-2	TRBV11-2	TGTGCCAGCAGCTCACAGGGTACGGCAAATGGCTACACCTTC	CASSSQGTANGYTF
NA	NA	TRBJ2-7	TRBV28	TGTGCCAGCACTCCTACCCCTTCCGCGGGTGAGCAGTACTTC	CASTPTPSAGEQYF
NA	NA	TRBJ1-4	TRBV6-6	TGTGCCAGCAGTTCGGAACTTATTGAAAAACTGTTTTTT	CASSSELIEKLFF
NA	NA	TRBJ1-3	TRBV7-9	TGTGCCAGCAGCTCTCAGGGAAACACCATATATTTT	CASSSQGNTIYF
NA	once	TRBJ1-1	TRBV9	TGTGCCAGCAGCACGGGGGCCACTGAAGCTTTCTTT	CASSTGATEAFF
TRBD2	NA	TRBJ2-2	TRBV7-9	TGTGCCAGCAGCCCCGGGACTACGAACACCGGGGAGCTGTTTTTT	CASSPGTTNTGELFF
NA	NA	TRBJ2-1	TRBV5-5	TGTGCCAGCAGCCAAGACCCGGACCCAGCGGGCGATGAGCAGTTCTTC	CASSQDPDPAGDEQFF
NA	NA	TRBJ2-2	TRBV27	TGTGCCAGCAGTTTCGTAGACCCCGGGGAGCTGTTTTTT	CASSFVDPGELFF
NA	NA	TRBJ2-2	TRBV6-5	TGTGCCAGCAGTTATTTCATCGGGCGTCCCACCGGGGAGCTGTTTTTT	CASSYFIGRPTGELFF
NA	once	TRBJ2-7	TRBV4-2	TGTGCCAGCAGCCAGGTACCACGGGACACTTACGAGCAGTACTTC	CASSQVPRDTYEQYF
NA	NA	TRBJ2-3	TRBV6-5	TGTGCCAGCGGCCTACCCTCCCATGCGGCAGATACGCAGTATTTT	CASGLPSHAADTQYF
TRBD1	NA	TRBJ2-3	TRBV9	TGTGCCAGCAGCGGACAGGGGATTTACACAGATACGCAGTATTTT	CASSGQGIYTDTQYF
NA	NA	TRBJ2-4	TRBV28	TGTGCCAGCACCCTGGGTGCGGGGAGTAGTATTCAGTACTTC	CASTLGAGSSIQYF